This T cell receptor beta chain is drawn from a study of cytomegalovirus exposure and HLA in healthy donors. Across the study: Membership in the Caucasian-associated ancestry cluster was found for 81% of roughly 360 genotyped donors.

The study, taken as a whole, reports: Cytomegalovirus association was listed for 164 TCR beta chains. Apart from CMV serostatus, no immune exposure information was available. Another analysis was done later, and it associated 16,951 TCR beta sequences with HLA alleles at 0.05 false discovery rate.

Worth noting for this clone: Its specificity is unknown.

The PCR contained 60 Vbeta and 13 Jbeta primers. Profiled with immunoSEQ multiplex PCR; TCRdb holds only in-frame clones, not every one. The data contain roughly 80,000 clones, approximately 78% of them singletons. Per the germline V gene, CDR1 is SGDLS and CDR2 is YYNGEE. Trimming cost V 3 bases and J 4 bases; bases outside gene matches: 4. CDR3 length equals 15 residues. This TCR came from a man aged 40-49 years in good health and CMV-seronegative. The material sequenced was PBMCs. The J gene is TRBJ2-1, the V gene TRBV9; 10 positions match TRBD1. The chain's CDR3 is CASSARDRGYNEQFF. The CDR3 bases are TGTGCCAGCAGCGCCCGGGACAGGGGTTACAATGAGCAGTTCTTC. Full variable domain (missing parts from reference TRBV9 and TRBJ2-1): DSGVTQTPKHLITATGQRVTLRCSPRSGDLSVYWYQQSLDQGLQFLIQYYNGEERAKGNILERFSAQQFPDLHSELNLSSLELGDSALYFCASSARDRGYNEQFFGPGTRLTVL.